This T cell receptor (beta chain) was profiled in a study of blood T cell repertoires in COVID-19. Study details: Material from acute and convalescent COVID-19 was sourced from the United States, Italy and Spain. Nucleic acid was either cDNA or gDNA, and it came from T cells, B-cell-depleted T cells, or PBMCs.

The germline V gene encodes CDR1 PRHDT and CDR2 FYEKMQ (reference sequence). Trimming left V 4 bases short and J 3 bases short, with 21 bases between. CDR3 length: 17 amino acids. In the authors' methods: Estimates of nucleated cell counts were drawn from the amplification of reference gene primers. Using immunoSEQ multiplex PCR, the repertoire was profiled, and TCRdb retains in-frame clones only, with some absent. V, J and clone size derive from that table, while D and trimming were established from the DNA sequence. The repertoire holds 150,000 to 200,000 clones, with around 77% as singletons. This clonotype was sampled from a man between 65 and 80 years old with active or convalescent COVID-19. This chain uses TRBV13 with TRBJ2-5; a possible D gene is TRBD1 (7 bases). What was sequenced was peripheral blood. The CDR3 region has the DNA TGTGCCAGCAGCTCAACGGGGGACAGAGGACAGAAAGAGACCCAGTACTTC. It translates to CASSSTGDRGQKETQYF.